This entry features one T cell receptor (beta chain) sequence. What it binds is unknown. These data come from a study of cytomegalovirus exposure and HLA in healthy donors. Regarding the study as a whole: The authors listed 180 or so TCR beta chains as cytomegalovirus-associated.

CDR1 and CDR2 (germline): SGHTA, FQGNSA. The V segment lost 5 bases and the J segment 1 base; nucleotides outside the gene matches: 8. CDR3 length: 16 residues. PCR employed 60 Vbeta and 13 Jbeta primers. Clones were sequenced by immunoSEQ multiplex PCR, and TCRdb holds only the in-frame ones, with some missing. Of 140,000 to 150,000 clones listed, around four fifths are singletons. This TCR derives from a boy aged 2 to 10 in good health and CMV-seronegative. The chain joins TRBV7-2 to TRBJ2-5, with 9 bases identical to TRBD2. Sample: PBMCs. This CDR3 is CASSARPSGAQETQYF. The CDR3 DNA follows: TGTGCCAGCAGCGCCCGACCTAGCGGGGCCCAAGAGACCCAGTACTTC.